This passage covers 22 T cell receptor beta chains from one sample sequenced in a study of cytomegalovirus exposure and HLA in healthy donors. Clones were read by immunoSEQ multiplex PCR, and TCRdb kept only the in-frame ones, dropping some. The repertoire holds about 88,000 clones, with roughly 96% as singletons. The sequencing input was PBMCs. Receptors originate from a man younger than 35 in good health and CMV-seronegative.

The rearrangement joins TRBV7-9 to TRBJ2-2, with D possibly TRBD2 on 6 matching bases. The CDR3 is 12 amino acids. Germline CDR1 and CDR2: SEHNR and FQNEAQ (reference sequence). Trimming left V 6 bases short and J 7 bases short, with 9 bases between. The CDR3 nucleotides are TGTGCCAGCAGGGAGGGGTACGGGGAGCTGTTTTTT. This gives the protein CASREGYGELFF.

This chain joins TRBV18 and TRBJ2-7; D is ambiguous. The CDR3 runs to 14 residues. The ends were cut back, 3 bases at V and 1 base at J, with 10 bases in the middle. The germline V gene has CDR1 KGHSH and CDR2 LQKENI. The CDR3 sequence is CASSPQEDSYEQYF. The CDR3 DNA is TGTGCCAGCTCACCTCAAGAGGATTCCTACGAGCAGTACTTC.

CDR3 coding DNA: TGTGCCAGTAGTTCAGGGCGCGGACTAGCGGGAGGGATGGAGCAGTTCTTC. It encodes CASSSGRGLAGGMEQFF. J is TRBJ2-1 and V is TRBV19; TRBD2 matches at 15 bases. The CDR3 sequence is 17 residues long. Germline CDR1 reads LNHDA; CDR2 reads SQIVND (reference sequence). The V gene end was trimmed by 5 bases and the J gene end by 10 bases; junction bases not matched to a gene: 12. Full variable domain (missing parts from reference TRBV19 and TRBJ2-1): DGGITQSPKYLFRKEGQNVTLSCEQNLNHDAMYWYRQDPGQGLRLIYYSQIVNDFQKGDIAEGYSVSREKKESFPLTVTSAQKNPTAFYLCASSSGRGLAGGMEQFFGPGTRLTVL.

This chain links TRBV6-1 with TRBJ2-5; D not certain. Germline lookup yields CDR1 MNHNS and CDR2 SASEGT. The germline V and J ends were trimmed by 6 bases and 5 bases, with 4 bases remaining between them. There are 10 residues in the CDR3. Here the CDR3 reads CASRAETQYF. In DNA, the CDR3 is TGTGCCAGCAGGGCTGAGACCCAGTACTTC.

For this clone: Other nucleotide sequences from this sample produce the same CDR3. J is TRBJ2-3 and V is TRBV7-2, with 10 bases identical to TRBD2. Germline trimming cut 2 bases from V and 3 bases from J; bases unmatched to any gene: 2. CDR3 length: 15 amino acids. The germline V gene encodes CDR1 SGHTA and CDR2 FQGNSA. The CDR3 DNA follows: TGTGCCAGCAGCTTACTAGCGGGAGTGACAGATACGCAGTATTTT. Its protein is CASSLLAGVTDTQYF.

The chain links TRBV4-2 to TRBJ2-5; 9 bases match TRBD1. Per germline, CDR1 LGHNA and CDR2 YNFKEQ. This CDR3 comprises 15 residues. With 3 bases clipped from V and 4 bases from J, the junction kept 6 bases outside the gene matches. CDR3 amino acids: CASSQGQGLGETQYF. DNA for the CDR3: TGTGCCAGCAGCCAGGGACAGGGATTGGGAGAGACCCAGTACTTC.

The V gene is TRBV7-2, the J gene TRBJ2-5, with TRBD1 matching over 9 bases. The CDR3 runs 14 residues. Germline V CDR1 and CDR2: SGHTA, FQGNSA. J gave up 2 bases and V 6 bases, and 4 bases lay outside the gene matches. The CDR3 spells CASRPGQGQETQYF. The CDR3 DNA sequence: TGTGCCAGCAGACCTGGACAGGGGCAAGAGACCCAGTACTTC.

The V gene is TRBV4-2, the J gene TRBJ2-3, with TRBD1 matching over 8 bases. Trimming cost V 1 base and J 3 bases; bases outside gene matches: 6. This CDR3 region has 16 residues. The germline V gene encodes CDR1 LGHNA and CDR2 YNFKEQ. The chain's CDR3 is CASSQVTGDGTDTQYF. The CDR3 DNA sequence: TGTGCCAGCAGCCAAGTGACAGGGGATGGGACAGATACGCAGTATTTT.

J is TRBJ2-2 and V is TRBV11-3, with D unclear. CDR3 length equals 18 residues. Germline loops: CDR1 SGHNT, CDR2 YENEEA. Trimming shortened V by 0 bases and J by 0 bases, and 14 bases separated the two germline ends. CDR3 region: CASSLESYRRPNTGELFF. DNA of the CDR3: TGTGCCAGCAGCTTAGAATCATACCGGAGACCGAACACCGGGGAGCTGTTTTTT.

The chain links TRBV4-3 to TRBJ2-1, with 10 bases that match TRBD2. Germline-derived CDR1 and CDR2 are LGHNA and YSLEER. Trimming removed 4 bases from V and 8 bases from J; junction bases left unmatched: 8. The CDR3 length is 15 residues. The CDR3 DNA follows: TGCGCCAGCAGCCCCGAAACGAGCGGGAGGGATGAGCAGTTCTTC. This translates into CASSPETSGRDEQFF.

The CDR3 protein is CASSPSGSGANVLTF. The CDR3 bases are TGTGCCAGCTCACCCTCAGGGTCTGGGGCCAACGTCCTGACTTTC. This chain links TRBV18 with TRBJ2-6; a weak D match, TRBD1 (5 bases). Germline values: CDR1 KGHSH, CDR2 LQKENI. The germline V and J ends were trimmed by 3 bases and 1 base, with 7 bases remaining between them. This CDR3 has 15 residues.

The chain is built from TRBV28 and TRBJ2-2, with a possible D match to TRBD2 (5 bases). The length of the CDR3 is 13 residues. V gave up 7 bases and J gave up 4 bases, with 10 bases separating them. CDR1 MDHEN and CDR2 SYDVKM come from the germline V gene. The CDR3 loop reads CASIKAGTGELFF. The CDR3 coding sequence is TGTGCCAGCATCAAGGCGGGCACCGGGGAGCTGTTTTTT.

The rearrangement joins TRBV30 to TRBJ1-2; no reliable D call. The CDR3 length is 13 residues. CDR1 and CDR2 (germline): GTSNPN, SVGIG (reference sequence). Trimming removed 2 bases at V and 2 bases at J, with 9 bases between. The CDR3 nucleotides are TGTGCCTGGAGTAAGGGAGGGAACTATGGCTACACCTTC. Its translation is CAWSKGGNYGYTF. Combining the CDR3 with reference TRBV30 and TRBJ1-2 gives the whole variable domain SQTIHQWPATLVQPVGSPLSLECTVEGTSNPNLYWYRQAAGRGLQLLFYSVGIGQISSEVPQNLSASRPQDRQFILSSKKLLLSDSGFYLCAWSKGGNYGYTFGSGTRLTVV.

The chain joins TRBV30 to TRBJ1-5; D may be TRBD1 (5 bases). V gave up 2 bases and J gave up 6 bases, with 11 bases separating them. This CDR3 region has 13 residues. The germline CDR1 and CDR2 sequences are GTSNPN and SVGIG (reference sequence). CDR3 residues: CAWSIGGTQPQHF. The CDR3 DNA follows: TGTGCCTGGAGTATCGGGGGGACTCAGCCCCAGCATTTT.

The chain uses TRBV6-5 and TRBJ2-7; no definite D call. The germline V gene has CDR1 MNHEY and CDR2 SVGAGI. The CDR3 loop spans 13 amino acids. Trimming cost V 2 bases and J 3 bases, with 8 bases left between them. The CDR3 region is CASSYRGHYEQYF. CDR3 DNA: TGTGCCAGCAGTTACAGAGGCCACTACGAGCAGTACTTC.

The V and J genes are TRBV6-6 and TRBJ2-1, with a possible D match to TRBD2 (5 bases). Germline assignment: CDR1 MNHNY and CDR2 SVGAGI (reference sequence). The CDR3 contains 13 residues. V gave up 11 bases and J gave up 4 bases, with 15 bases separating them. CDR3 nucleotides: TGTGCCGCTGAGATAGGCGGGTACAATGAGCAGTTCTTC. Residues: CAAEIGGYNEQFF.

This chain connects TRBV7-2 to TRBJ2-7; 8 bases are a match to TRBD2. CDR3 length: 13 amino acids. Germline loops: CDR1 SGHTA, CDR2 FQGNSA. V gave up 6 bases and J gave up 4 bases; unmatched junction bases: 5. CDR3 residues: CASRLSGTYEQYV. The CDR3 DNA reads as TGTGCCAGCAGACTTAGCGGGACTTACGAGCAGTACGTC.

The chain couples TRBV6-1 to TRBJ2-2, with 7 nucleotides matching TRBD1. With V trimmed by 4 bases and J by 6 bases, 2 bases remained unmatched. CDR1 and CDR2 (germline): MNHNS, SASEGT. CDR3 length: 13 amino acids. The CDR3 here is CASSGQGAGELFF. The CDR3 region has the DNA TGTGCCAGCAGTGGTCAGGGGGCCGGGGAGCTGTTTTTT.

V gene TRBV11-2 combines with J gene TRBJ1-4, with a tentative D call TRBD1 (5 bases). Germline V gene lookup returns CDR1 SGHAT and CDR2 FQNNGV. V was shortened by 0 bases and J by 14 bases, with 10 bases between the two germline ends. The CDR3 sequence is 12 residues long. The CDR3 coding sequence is TGTGCCAGCAGCTTAGACGACAGAATTCTGTTTTTT. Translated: CASSLDDRILFF.

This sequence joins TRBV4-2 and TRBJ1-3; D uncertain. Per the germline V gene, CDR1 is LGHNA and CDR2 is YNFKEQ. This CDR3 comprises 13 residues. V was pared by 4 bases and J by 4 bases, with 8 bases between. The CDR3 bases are TGTGCCAGCAGCCTACCTCAGGGAAACACCATATATTTT. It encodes CASSLPQGNTIYF.

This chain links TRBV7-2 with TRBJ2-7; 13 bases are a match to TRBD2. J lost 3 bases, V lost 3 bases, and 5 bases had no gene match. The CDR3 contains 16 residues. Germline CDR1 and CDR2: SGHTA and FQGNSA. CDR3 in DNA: TGTGCCAGCAGCTTTTTACTAGCGGGAGGGGTCTACGAGCAGTACTTC. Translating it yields CASSFLLAGGVYEQYF.

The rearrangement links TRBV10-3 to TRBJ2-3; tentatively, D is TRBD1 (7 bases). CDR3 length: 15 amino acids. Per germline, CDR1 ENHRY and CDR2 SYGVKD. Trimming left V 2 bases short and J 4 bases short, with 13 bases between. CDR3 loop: CAISEMGRGADTQYF. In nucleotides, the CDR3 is TGTGCCATCAGTGAGATGGGCAGGGGGGCAGATACGCAGTATTTT.